These 16 T cell receptor beta chains came from one sample sequenced in a study of blood T cells in healthy people across ages. Using a J-beta primer mix together with a sample-barcoded 5' primer, a second PCR was run for about 7 to 12 cycles. One entry per CDR3 protein results from TCRdb running MiXCR on the 5' RACE reads. This table holds 600,000 to 1,000,000 distinct CDR3 sequences, just under 25% found once. Another study also made use of these data, one on T cells of mothers and their children.

Sequencing was done on a sample of blood. All receptors derive from a boy aged 5-17 years in good health.

This CDR3 reads CSARGGDTYTDTQYF. The CDR3 nucleotides read TGCAGTGCTAGAGGGGGGGATACCTACACAGATACGCAGTATTTT. The chain links TRBV20-1 to TRBJ2-3, with D possibly matching TRBD2 (6 bases). Germline loops: CDR1 DFQATT, CDR2 SNEGSKA (reference sequence). The CDR3 runs to 15 residues. V was pared by 1 base and J by 2 bases, with 13 bases between.

The chain recombines TRBV6-6 with TRBJ1-3, with D unclear. Deletions cut 7 bases from V and 3 bases from J, with 10 bases between. The CDR3 covers 13 residues. CDR1 is MNHNY and CDR2 is SVGAGI in the germline V gene (reference sequence). This CDR3 is CASIKDGGNTIYF. CDR3 nucleotides: TGTGCCAGCATTAAGGACGGTGGAAACACCATATATTTT.

This clonotype was seen a handful of times. J is TRBJ2-1 and V is TRBV28; 11 nucleotides agree with TRBD1. The CDR3 loop spans 21 amino acids. The germline V gene encodes CDR1 MDHEN and CDR2 SYDVKM. The J segment lost 5 bases and the V segment lost 3 bases, leaving 21 bases of the junction unmatched. The CDR3 DNA follows: TGTGCCAGCAGTTTCCCCTTGACCCTCCAGGACAGGGGGCAACCAGACAATGAGCAGTTCTTC. Amino acids: CASSFPLTLQDRGQPDNEQFF.

This clonotype was observed a handful of times. V is TRBV28 and J is TRBJ1-1; a possible D gene is TRBD1 (5 bases). Germline V gene sequence: CDR1 MDHEN, CDR2 SYDVKM. Trimming took off 5 bases at V and 6 bases at J, with 16 bases between the two ends. The CDR3 spans 14 residues. The CDR3 nucleotides are TGTGCCAGCAGTCCCACCGGACTGGGGCCTGAAGCTTTCTTT. Protein: CASSPTGLGPEAFF.

This chain connects TRBV4-1 to TRBJ2-6; D call uncertain. Deletions cut 0 bases from V and 4 bases from J, with 10 bases between. The CDR3 is 16 residues long. From germline, CDR1 is MGHRA and CDR2 YSYEKL. The chain's CDR3 is CASSQETSLGANVLTF. CDR3 DNA sequence: TGCGCCAGCAGCCAAGAAACCTCCCTGGGGGCCAACGTCCTGACTTTC.

This clonotype was observed a handful of times. V usage is TRBV29-1 and J usage is TRBJ2-3; 11 nucleotides agree with TRBD2. Germline V gene data show CDR1 as SQVTM and CDR2 as ANQGSEA. Trimming removed 6 bases from V and 2 bases from J; junction bases left unmatched: 7. CDR3 length: 15 residues. CDR3 in amino acids: CSVTWTSGSTDTQYF. The CDR3 DNA sequence: TGCAGCGTCACATGGACTAGCGGGTCCACAGATACGCAGTATTTT.

V usage is TRBV6-1 and J usage is TRBJ2-5, with a tentative D call TRBD2 (6 bases). The DNA matches TRBJ2-1 better at its end, which makes the J call doubtful. CDR1 and CDR2 (germline): MNHNS, SASEGT. This CDR3 comprises 16 residues. CDR3: CASRSLGSGAYNEQFF. CDR3 in DNA: TGTGCCAGCAGGTCCCTCGGGAGCGGAGCCTACAATGAGCAGTTCTTC.

This clonotype was detected a few times. The chain employs TRBV7-3 and TRBJ2-1, with D perhaps matching TRBD1 (6 bases). The germline V gene has CDR1 SGHTA and CDR2 FQGTGA. The CDR3 is 15 residues long. Trimming removed 4 bases at V and 6 bases at J, with 16 bases between. CDR3 loop: CASSSDRIIPNEQFF. The CDR3 DNA sequence: TGTGCCAGCAGCTCCGACAGGATTATTCCCAATGAGCAGTTCTTC.

This chain joins TRBV28 and TRBJ1-2, with 10 nucleotides matching TRBD1. This CDR3 is built from 15 residues. Germline CDR1 MDHEN, CDR2 SYDVKM. With 6 bases clipped from V and 5 bases from J, the junction kept 9 bases outside the gene matches. The CDR3 DNA reads TGTGCCAGCAGCCTGGACAGGGGGAATCGGTATGGCTACACCTTC. Translated, it gives CASSLDRGNRYGYTF.

This clonotype has a handful of counts. The J gene is TRBJ2-5, the V gene TRBV6-2 or TRBV6-3; D is unresolved. The assigned J gene may be wrong: the sequence end matches TRBJ2-7 better. The CDR3 runs 14 residues. The germline gives CDR1 MNHEY, CDR2 SVGEGT. For the CDR3, the DNA is TGTGCCAGCAGTTATGCAGTTGACGGGTACGAGCAGTACTTC. This sequence encodes CASSYAVDGYEQYF.

V gene TRBV3-1 combines with J gene TRBJ1-2; D unclear. Germline V gives CDR1 LGHDT, CDR2 YNNKEL (reference sequence). The CDR3 contains 15 residues. Trimming stripped 0 bases from V and 2 bases from J, with 10 bases between. The CDR3 spells CASSQDRLLNYGYTF. For the CDR3, the DNA is TGTGCCAGCAGCCAAGATCGACTTCTAAACTATGGCTACACCTTC.

The gene calls are TRBV20-1 and TRBJ2-5; 8 bases are a match to TRBD2. Germline V gene data show CDR1 as DFQATT and CDR2 as SNEGSKA (reference sequence). The CDR3 runs 14 residues. V lost 6 bases and J lost 1; bases outside the gene matches: 7. CDR3 DNA: TGCAGTGCGGGGGCACTAGCGGTCCAAGAGACCCAGTACTTC. Protein sequence: CSAGALAVQETQYF.

This clonotype was picked up a small number of times. The J gene is TRBJ2-3, the V gene TRBV5-1; 9 nucleotides line up with TRBD2. Germline CDR1 is SGHRS and CDR2 is YFSETQ. The V and J ends lost 4 bases and 1 base, in that order; junction bases with no gene match: 16. The CDR3 extends over 19 amino acids. The CDR3 here is CASSRDPSGGLYGTDTQYF. The CDR3 DNA is TGCGCCAGCAGCAGGGATCCCAGCGGGGGGCTGTATGGCACAGATACGCAGTATTTT.

This clonotype was detected ten times or more. The J gene is TRBJ2-3, the V gene TRBV6-5; D gene uncertain. CDR1 and CDR2 (germline): MNHEY, SVGAGI. Trimming cost V 5 bases and J 0 bases, with 6 bases left between them. The CDR3 runs to 13 residues. In nucleotides, the CDR3 is TGTGCCAGCAGTACTACTAGCACAGATACGCAGTATTTT. This encodes CASSTTSTDTQYF.

This clonotype was recorded a few times. This chain uses TRBV9 with TRBJ2-6; D is unclear. This CDR3 is 14 amino acids long. Germline values: CDR1 SGDLS, CDR2 YYNGEE. V was clipped by 4 bases and J by 5 bases, with 10 bases between them. The CDR3 sequence is CASSTGAWANVLTF. The DNA of the CDR3 is TGTGCCAGCAGCACCGGCGCGTGGGCCAACGTCCTGACTTTC.

This chain links TRBV7-3 with TRBJ2-1; 11 bases agree with TRBD1. The junction had 9 bases not matched to a gene; V was cut back by 3 bases and J by 8 bases. This CDR3 comprises 16 residues. CDR1 is SGHTA, CDR2 FQGTGA, per germline. The CDR3, as DNA: TGTGCCAGCAGCTTTCTAGGACAGGGGGCTGGGGATGAGCAGTTCTTC. This translates into CASSFLGQGAGDEQFF. The variable domain in full, with the rest retrieved from reference TRBV7-3 and TRBJ2-1, is GAGVSQTPSNKVTEKGKYVELRCDPISGHTALYWYRQSLGQGPEFLIYFQGTGAADDSGLPNDRFFAVRPEGSVSTLKIQRTERGDSAVYLCASSFLGQGAGDEQFFGPGTRLTVL.